A selection of T cell receptor beta chains follows, all from one sample in a study of blood T cell repertoires in COVID-19. TCRdb keeps only in-frame clones here, not all; method: immunoSEQ multiplex PCR. The profile shows about 88,000 clones, less than 90% of them singletons. The sample comprised peripheral blood. The receptors originated from a human donor in a cohort sampled during active COVID-19. Both conserved end residues are part of each CDR3. The order of the fields is J gene, D gene, clone size, V gene, CDR3 DNA, CDR3 protein. D genes are given only for firm matches. The size entry is marked missing in some rows and otherwise reads once, few, many or a size class.

J gene: TRBJ1-5; D gene: TRBD1; clone size: .; V gene: TRBV2; CDR3 DNA: TGTGCCAGCAGCGGACAGGGTCTCAATCAGCCCCAGCATTTT; CDR3 protein: CASSGQGLNQPQHF
J gene: TRBJ1-5; D gene: .; clone size: .; V gene: TRBV20-1; CDR3 DNA: TGCAGTGCTAGTCTTGTTCGCCGGGAGGGCAATCAGCCCCAGCATTTT; CDR3 protein: CSASLVRREGNQPQHF
J gene: TRBJ2-1; D gene: TRBD1; clone size: .; V gene: TRBV5-1; CDR3 DNA: TGCGCCAGCAGCCGTACTACAGGGGGAATCTACAATGAGCAGTTCTTC; CDR3 protein: CASSRTTGGIYNEQFF
J gene: TRBJ2-2; D gene: TRBD1; clone size: .; V gene: TRBV27; CDR3 DNA: TGTGCCAGCAGTTCTAGACAGGGGGGTAACACCGGGGAGCTGTTTTTT; CDR3 protein: CASSSRQGGNTGELFF
J gene: TRBJ2-3; D gene: TRBD2; clone size: .; V gene: TRBV7-2; CDR3 DNA: TGTGCCAGCAGCCCCAGGCGGGGGGCGGATACGCAGTATTTT; CDR3 protein: CASSPRRGADTQYF
J gene: TRBJ1-3; D gene: .; clone size: .; V gene: TRBV4-2; CDR3 DNA: TGTGCCAGCAGCCAGGGCCCAGCTGGAAACACCATATATTTT; CDR3 protein: CASSQGPAGNTIYF
J gene: TRBJ2-2; D gene: TRBD1; clone size: few; V gene: TRBV13; CDR3 DNA: TGTGCCAGCAGCCTAAGACAGGGAAGGTGGGCCGGGGAGCTGTTTTTT; CDR3 protein: CASSLRQGRWAGELFF
J gene: TRBJ2-5; D gene: .; clone size: .; V gene: TRBV6-5; CDR3 DNA: TGTGCCAGCCGGTTCAGGGATAGGATAGAGACCCAGTACTTC; CDR3 protein: CASRFRDRIETQYF
J gene: TRBJ2-1; D gene: TRBD2; clone size: .; V gene: TRBV9; CDR3 DNA: TGTGCCAGCAGCGTAGCCAGCGGGAGGGACAATGAGCAGTTCTTC; CDR3 protein: CASSVASGRDNEQFF
J gene: TRBJ2-7; D gene: TRBD1; clone size: .; V gene: TRBV18; CDR3 DNA: TGTGCCAGCTCACTTACTACAGGGGGCGCCTACGAGCAGTACTTC; CDR3 protein: CASSLTTGGAYEQYF
J gene: TRBJ1-3; D gene: .; clone size: .; V gene: TRBV29-1; CDR3 DNA: TGCAGCGTTGACCCTACAGGGCACTCTGGAAACACCATATATTTT; CDR3 protein: CSVDPTGHSGNTIYF
J gene: TRBJ2-3; D gene: TRBD1; clone size: .; V gene: TRBV7-9; CDR3 DNA: TGTGCCAGCAGCTTAGCGGGGCGACAGGGAGATACGCAGTATTTT; CDR3 protein: CASSLAGRQGDTQYF
J gene: TRBJ2-6; D gene: .; clone size: .; V gene: TRBV7-9; CDR3 DNA: TGTGCCAGCAGCCCTTCAGACAGATCTGGGGCCAACGTCCTGACTTTC; CDR3 protein: CASSPSDRSGANVLTF
J gene: TRBJ2-3; D gene: TRBD2; clone size: .; V gene: TRBV28; CDR3 DNA: TGTGCCAGCAGTTCAGGGAGACTAGCGGGCTTCACAGATACGCAGTATTTT; CDR3 protein: CASSSGRLAGFTDTQYF
J gene: TRBJ2-3; D gene: TRBD2; clone size: .; V gene: TRBV27; CDR3 DNA: TGTGCCAGCACGGGGAGGGGTGGAGATACGCAGTATTTT; CDR3 protein: CASTGRGGDTQYF
J gene: TRBJ2-2; D gene: TRBD2; clone size: .; V gene: TRBV4-1; CDR3 DNA: TGCGCCAGCAGCCAAGATCAAGGACTAGCGGGACGTGTAAATACCGGGGAGCTGTTTTTT; CDR3 protein: CASSQDQGLAGRVNTGELFF
J gene: TRBJ2-1; D gene: TRBD2; clone size: .; V gene: TRBV25-1; CDR3 DNA: TGTGCCAGCAGTGAACGCACTAGCGGATACAATGAGCAGTTCTTC; CDR3 protein: CASSERTSGYNEQFF